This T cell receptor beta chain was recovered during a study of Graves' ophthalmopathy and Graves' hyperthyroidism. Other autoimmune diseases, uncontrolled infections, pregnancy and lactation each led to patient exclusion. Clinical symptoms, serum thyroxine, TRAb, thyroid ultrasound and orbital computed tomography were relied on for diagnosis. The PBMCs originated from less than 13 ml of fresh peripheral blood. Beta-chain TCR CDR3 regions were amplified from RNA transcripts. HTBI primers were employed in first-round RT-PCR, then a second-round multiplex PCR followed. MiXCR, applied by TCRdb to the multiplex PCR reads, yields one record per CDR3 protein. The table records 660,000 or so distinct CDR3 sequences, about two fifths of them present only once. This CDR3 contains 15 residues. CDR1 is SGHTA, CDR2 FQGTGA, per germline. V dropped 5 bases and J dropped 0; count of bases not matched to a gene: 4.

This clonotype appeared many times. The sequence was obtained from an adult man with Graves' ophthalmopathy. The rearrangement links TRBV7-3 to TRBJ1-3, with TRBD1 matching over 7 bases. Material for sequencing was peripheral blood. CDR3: CASSATGDSGNTIYF. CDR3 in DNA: TGTGCCAGCAGCGCAACAGGGGACTCTGGAAACACCATATATTTT. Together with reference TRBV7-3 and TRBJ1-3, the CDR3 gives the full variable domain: GAGVSQTPSNKVTEKGKYVELRCDPISGHTALYWYRQSLGQGPEFLIYFQGTGAADDSGLPNDRFFAVRPEGSVSTLKIQRTERGDSAVYLCASSATGDSGNTIYFGEGSWLTVV.